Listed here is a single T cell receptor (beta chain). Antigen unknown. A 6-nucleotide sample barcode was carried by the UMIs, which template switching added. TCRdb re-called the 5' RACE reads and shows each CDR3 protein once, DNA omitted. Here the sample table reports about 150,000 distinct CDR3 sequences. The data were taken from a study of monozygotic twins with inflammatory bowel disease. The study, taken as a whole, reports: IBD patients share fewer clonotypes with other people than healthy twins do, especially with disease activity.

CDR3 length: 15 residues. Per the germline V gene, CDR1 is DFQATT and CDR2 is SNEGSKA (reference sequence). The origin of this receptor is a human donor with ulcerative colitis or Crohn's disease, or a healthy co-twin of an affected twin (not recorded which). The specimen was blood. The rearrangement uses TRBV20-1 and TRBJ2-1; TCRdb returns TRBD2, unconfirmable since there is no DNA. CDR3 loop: CSASGLAGGLNEQFF.